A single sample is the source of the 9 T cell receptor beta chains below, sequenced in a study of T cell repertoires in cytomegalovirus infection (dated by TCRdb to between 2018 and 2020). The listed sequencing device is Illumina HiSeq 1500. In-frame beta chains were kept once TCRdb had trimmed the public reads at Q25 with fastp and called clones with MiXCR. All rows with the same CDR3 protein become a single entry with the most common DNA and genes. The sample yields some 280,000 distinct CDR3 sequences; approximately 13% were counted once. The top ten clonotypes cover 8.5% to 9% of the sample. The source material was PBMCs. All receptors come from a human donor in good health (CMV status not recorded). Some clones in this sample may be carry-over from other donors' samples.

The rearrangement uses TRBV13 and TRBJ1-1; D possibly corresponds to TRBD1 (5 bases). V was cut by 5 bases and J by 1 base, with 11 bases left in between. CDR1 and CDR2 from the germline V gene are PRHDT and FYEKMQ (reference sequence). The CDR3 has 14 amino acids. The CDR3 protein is CASSIRGQNTEAFF. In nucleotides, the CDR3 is TGTGCCAGCAGCATCCGGGGCCAGAACACTGAAGCTTTCTTT.

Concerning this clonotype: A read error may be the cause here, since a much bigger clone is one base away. In DNA, the CDR3 is TGCAGTGCTAGCGCCATTAGGGCTATCGGGGGTTATGAGCAGTTCTTC. It specifies CSASAIRAIGGYEQFF. The chain links TRBV20-1 to TRBJ2-1; possibly TRBD2 for D (6 bases). Trimming stripped 3 bases from V and 8 bases from J, with 23 bases between. Germline loops: CDR1 DFQATT, CDR2 SNEGSKA (reference sequence). The CDR3 covers 16 residues.

The CDR3 loop reads CSVGGLAGAGTDTQYF. DNA for the CDR3: TGCAGCGTCGGGGGACTAGCGGGAGCGGGCACAGATACGCAGTATTTT. The chain joins TRBV29-1 to TRBJ2-3, with 14 bases lining up with TRBD2. Trimming at V came to 6 bases and at J to 1 base, leaving 6 bases not matched to a gene. Germline V CDR1 and CDR2: SQVTM, ANQGSEA. The length of the CDR3 is 16 residues.

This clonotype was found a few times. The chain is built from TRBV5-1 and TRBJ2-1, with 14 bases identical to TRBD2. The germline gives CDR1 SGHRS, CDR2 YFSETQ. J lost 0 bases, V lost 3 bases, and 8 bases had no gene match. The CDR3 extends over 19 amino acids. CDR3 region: CASSWGTSGGRSSYNEQFF. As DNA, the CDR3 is TGCGCCAGCAGCTGGGGGACTAGCGGGGGACGTAGCTCCTACAATGAGCAGTTCTTC.

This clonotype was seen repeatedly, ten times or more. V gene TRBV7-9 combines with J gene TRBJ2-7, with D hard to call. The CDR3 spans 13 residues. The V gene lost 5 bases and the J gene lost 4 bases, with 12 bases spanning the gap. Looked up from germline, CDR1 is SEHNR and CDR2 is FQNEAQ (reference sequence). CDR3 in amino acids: CASSPPWGYEQYF. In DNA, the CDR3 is TGTGCCAGCAGCCCCCCATGGGGTTACGAGCAGTACTTC.

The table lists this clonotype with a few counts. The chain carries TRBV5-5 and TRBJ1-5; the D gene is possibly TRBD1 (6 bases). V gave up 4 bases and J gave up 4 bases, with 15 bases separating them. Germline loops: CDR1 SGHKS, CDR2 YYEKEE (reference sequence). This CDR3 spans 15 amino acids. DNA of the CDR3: TGTGCCAGCAGCCTCGGACAGATTGGTAATCAGCCCCAGCATTTT. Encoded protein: CASSLGQIGNQPQHF.

In DNA, the CDR3 is TGCAGCGTTGTAGGCCGGCCGAGCGAAGCTTTCTTT. It codes for CSVVGRPSEAFF. The chain links TRBV29-1 to TRBJ1-1; no clear D. The CDR3 is made up of 12 amino acids. CDR1 SQVTM and CDR2 ANQGSEA come from the germline V gene. V shed 4 bases and J shed 8 bases, with 14 bases lying between them.

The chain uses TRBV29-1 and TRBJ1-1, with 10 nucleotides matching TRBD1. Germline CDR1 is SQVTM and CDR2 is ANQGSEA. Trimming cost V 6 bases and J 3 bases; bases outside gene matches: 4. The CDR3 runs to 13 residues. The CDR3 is CSVETGGYTEAFF. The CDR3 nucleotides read TGCAGCGTCGAGACAGGGGGCTACACTGAAGCTTTCTTT.

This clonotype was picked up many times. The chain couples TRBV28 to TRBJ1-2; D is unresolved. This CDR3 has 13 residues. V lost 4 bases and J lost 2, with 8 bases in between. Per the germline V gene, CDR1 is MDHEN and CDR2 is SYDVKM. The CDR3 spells CASSSTPNYGYTF. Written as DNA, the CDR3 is TGTGCCAGCAGTTCTACACCAAACTATGGCTACACCTTC.